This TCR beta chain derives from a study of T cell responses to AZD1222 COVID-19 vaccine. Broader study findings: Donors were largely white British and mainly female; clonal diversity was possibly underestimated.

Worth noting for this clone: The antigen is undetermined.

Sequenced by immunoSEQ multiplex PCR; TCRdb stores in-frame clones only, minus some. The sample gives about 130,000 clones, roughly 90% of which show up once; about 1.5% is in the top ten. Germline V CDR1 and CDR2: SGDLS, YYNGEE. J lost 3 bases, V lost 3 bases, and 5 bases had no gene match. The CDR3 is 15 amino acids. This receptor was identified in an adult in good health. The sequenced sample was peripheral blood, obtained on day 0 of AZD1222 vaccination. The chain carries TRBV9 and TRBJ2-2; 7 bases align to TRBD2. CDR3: CASSESGGHTGELFF. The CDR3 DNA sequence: TGTGCCAGCAGCGAATCGGGGGGTCACACCGGGGAGCTGTTTTTT.